The rows below give T cell receptor beta chains drawn from one sample of a study of OX40 agonist ivuxolimab in advanced cancers. Assay used: immunoSEQ multiplex PCR; TCRdb lists only in-frame clones, some missing. The sample records 75,000 to 90,000 clones, 87% being singletons. Material: CD4+ or CD8+ T cells sorted from blood, obtained in a trial of the OX40 agonist ivuxolimab. The receptors were gathered from an adult with an advanced solid tumor such as melanoma, head and neck, liver or kidney cancer. CDR3s include the opening cysteine and the closing phenylalanine or tryptophan. The D gene is left open where the match is weak. A clone size is listed for some rows: how often the clone was seen (once, few, many), or a class if it is expanded.

d_gene	v_gene	j_gene	abundance	CDR3nt	CDR3aa
TRBD1	TRBV19	TRBJ2-7	NA	TGTGCCAGTAGTGACCTGGGGACAGGGAAATCTTACGAGCAGTACTTC	CASSDLGTGKSYEQYF
TRBD1	TRBV7-2	TRBJ2-5	NA	TGTGCCAGCAGCCCCTACAGGGGGGAGACCCAGTACTTC	CASSPYRGETQYF
TRBD2	TRBV28	TRBJ2-7	NA	TGTGCCAGCAGTTTAGTAGCGGGCCCCTACGAGCAGTACTTC	CASSLVAGPYEQYF
TRBD1	TRBV6-5	TRBJ1-3	NA	TGTGCCAGCAGTCCGCAGGGGGGTTCTGGAAACACCATATATTTT	CASSPQGGSGNTIYF
NA	TRBV7-2	TRBJ1-2	NA	TGTGCCAGCAGCTTAGATTTTAGAAGGACTGCTGCTGGTGGCTACACCTTC	CASSLDFRRTAAGGYTF
TRBD1	TRBV7-8	TRBJ2-7	NA	TGTGCCAGCAGCTTAGTCGGCTGGGGACAGGGGCCCGACGAGCAGTACTTC	CASSLVGWGQGPDEQYF
TRBD2	TRBV19	TRBJ2-5	NA	TGTGCCAGTACCCTCCGGGGGGGGCAAGAGACCCAGTACTTC	CASTLRGGQETQYF
NA	TRBV28	TRBJ1-1	NA	TGTGCCAGCAGTTTGGGAGGGGTTAACACTGAAGCTTTCTTT	CASSLGGVNTEAFF
NA	TRBV5-5	TRBJ2-5	NA	TGTGCCAGCAGCTTTTGGGGCAGCAAAGAGACCCAGTACTTC	CASSFWGSKETQYF
TRBD1	TRBV19	TRBJ2-6	NA	TGTGCCAGTCTTGACAGGGGATTCTCTGGGGCCAACGTCCTGACTTTC	CASLDRGFSGANVLTF
TRBD1	TRBV6-5	TRBJ1-2	NA	TGTGCCAGCGGAAGAGAGACAGGGAACAATGGCTACACCTTC	CASGRETGNNGYTF
NA	TRBV5-6	TRBJ1-5	NA	TGTGCCAGCAGCTTACGGCGGGCCCTCAATCAGCCCCAGCATTTT	CASSLRRALNQPQHF
TRBD1	TRBV6-5	TRBJ2-2	NA	TGTGCCAGCAGTTGGGGACAGGGGGAATCGACCGGGGAGCTGTTTTTT	CASSWGQGESTGELFF
NA	TRBV27	TRBJ2-3	NA	TGTGCCAGCAGTTTAAATTCCGACGGACCCACAGATACGCAGTATTTT	CASSLNSDGPTDTQYF
NA	TRBV9	TRBJ2-5	NA	TGTGCCAGCAGCGTGGACCTACAAGAGACCCAGTACTTC	CASSVDLQETQYF
NA	TRBV30	TRBJ1-2	NA	TGTGCCTGGAGTCCATGGGCAGGGTACGTCTATGGCTACACCTTC	CAWSPWAGYVYGYTF
NA	TRBV19	TRBJ2-7	few	TGTGCCAGTAGTTCCGGACTACACTCCTACGAGCAGTACTTC	CASSSGLHSYEQYF
NA	TRBV29-1	TRBJ2-7	NA	TGCAGCGTTGAAAACAGTTACGAGCAGTACTTC	CSVENSYEQYF
TRBD2	TRBV10-3	TRBJ2-3	NA	TGTGCCGCCTCCTTAGCGGGAGGAACAGATACGCAGTATTTT	CAASLAGGTDTQYF
TRBD2	TRBV7-2	TRBJ2-3	once	TGTGCCAGCAGCGCCACTAGCGGGTACCCACAAAATACGCAGTATTTT	CASSATSGYPQNTQYF
TRBD1	TRBV18	TRBJ1-6	NA	TGTGCCAGCTCACCACGAACAGGGGTTAGTAATTCACCCCTCCACTTT	CASSPRTGVSNSPLHF
TRBD1	TRBV9	TRBJ2-7	NA	TGTGCCAGCAGCGCCCGGGACAGGGGATCAGACTCCGAGCAGTACTTC	CASSARDRGSDSEQYF
NA	TRBV11-2	TRBJ2-1	NA	TGTGCCAGCAGCTTAGATGGCGGGGTTTACAATGAGCAGTTCTTC	CASSLDGGVYNEQFF
NA	TRBV21-1	TRBJ2-3	few	TGTGCCAGCAGCAAAGGGGCTAGCGGGAGGTCTGGAGATACGCAGTATTTT	CASSKGASGRSGDTQYF
TRBD1	TRBV27	TRBJ1-6	NA	TGTGCCAGCAGTCCCCGACAGGGGGCGGGGAATTCACCCCTCCACTTT	CASSPRQGAGNSPLHF
NA	TRBV21-1	TRBJ2-1	NA	TGTGCCAGCAGCAACGGGCTAGCGGGGTTTGGGAGGGAGCAGTTCTTC	CASSNGLAGFGREQFF
NA	TRBV11-2	TRBJ2-7	NA	TGTGCCAGCAGCTCAGCGGTGTCGAGCGAGCAGTACTTC	CASSSAVSSEQYF
NA	TRBV5-5	TRBJ1-5	NA	TGTGCCAGCAGCCCCCAAGGCCCCACGAAAAATCAGCCCCAGCATTTT	CASSPQGPTKNQPQHF
NA	TRBV18	TRBJ1-1	NA	TGTGCCAGCTCGCGAACCGGGACTCCGGGAAGAGGGACTGAAGCTTTCTTT	CASSRTGTPGRGTEAFF
TRBD1	TRBV5-1	TRBJ2-4	NA	TGCGCCAGCAGCTCCTCTGGACAGGGTTTGGAAAACATTCAGTACTTC	CASSSSGQGLENIQYF
NA	TRBV5-4	TRBJ1-2	few	TGTGCCAGCAGACATCGCCGGGACACGGGGTATGGCTACACCTTC	CASRHRRDTGYGYTF
NA	TRBV6-5	TRBJ2-2	NA	TGTGCCAGCACTAGGGTCAATAGCGCCGGGGAGCTGTTTTTT	CASTRVNSAGELFF
TRBD2	TRBV19	TRBJ2-3	NA	TGTGCCAGTAGTCGAGGACTAGCGGGAGAAGATACGCAGTATTTT	CASSRGLAGEDTQYF
TRBD2	TRBV19	TRBJ2-5	NA	TGTGCCAGTAGTCCCCCCTGGGGGGAGCGGGAGGGCCCCCACCAGTACTTC	CASSPPWGEREGPHQYF
TRBD1	TRBV5-1	TRBJ1-1	NA	TGCGCCAGCAGCCCGCGACAGGGGTCAGCTGAAGCTTTCTTT	CASSPRQGSAEAFF
TRBD1	TRBV5-6	TRBJ2-2	NA	TGTGCCAGCAGCACCCGGGACAGATACACCGGGGAGCTGTTTTTT	CASSTRDRYTGELFF
TRBD1	TRBV10-3	TRBJ2-2	NA	TGTGCCATCAGTGAATCAGGGGGTAGGGGGGAGCTGTTTTTT	CAISESGGRGELFF
NA	TRBV10-3	TRBJ2-7	NA	TGTGCCACGTTGGACAGTCGGGTCGACGAGCAGTACTTC	CATLDSRVDEQYF